Listed below are T cell receptor beta chains from one sample, sequenced in a study of T cells after yellow fever vaccination. TCRdb passed the 5' RACE reads through MiXCR, listing each CDR3 protein once. This table holds approximately 150,000 distinct CDR3 sequences, 6.2% found once. The source material was CD4+ T cells sorted from PBMCs, sampled on the day of the first yellow fever vaccination. The source is a man aged 18 to 30 who received the YFV17D yellow fever vaccine. Each CDR3 is given with its conserved first and last residue. The D gene is left open where the match is weak. Clone size is given for some rows only: seen once, a few or many times, or a class if the clone is expanded.

j_call d_call clone_size v_call cdr3_aa cdr3_nt
TRBJ1-5 . many TRBV5-1 CASSPGDSNQPQHF TGCGCCAGCAGCCCGGGGGATAGCAATCAGCCCCAGCATTTT
TRBJ2-3 TRBD1 many TRBV27 CASIQGAGTDTQYF TGTGCCAGCATACAGGGGGCAGGTACAGATACGCAGTATTTT
TRBJ2-2 TRBD1 many TRBV7-2 CASSRSTGFTGELFF TGTGCCAGCAGCCGTTCGACAGGGTTCACCGGGGAGCTGTTTTTT
TRBJ1-5 . many TRBV7-2 CASSRQRVQPQHF TGTGCCAGCAGCCGGCAAAGGGTTCAGCCCCAGCATTTT
TRBJ2-1 . many TRBV6-2/TRBV6-3 CASPLGGGLNNEQFF TGTGCCAGCCCCCTGGGGGGGGGCCTTAATAATGAGCAGTTCTTC
TRBJ2-3 . many TRBV28 CASRHNIDTQYF TGTGCCAGCAGACACAATATTGATACGCAGTATTTT
TRBJ2-7 . few TRBV27 CASSLYLGYEQYF TGTGCCAGCAGTCTATATTTAGGATACGAGCAGTACTTC
TRBJ2-3 . . TRBV7-9 CASSDVEPLSTDTQYF TGTGCCAGCAGCGACGTGGAACCGTTGAGCACAGATACGCAGTATTTT
TRBJ1-5 . many TRBV6-2/TRBV6-3 CASSFGTVNQPQHF TGTGCCAGCAGCTTCGGAACAGTCAATCAGCCCCAGCATTTT
TRBJ2-5 . once TRBV12-3/TRBV12-4 CASSPGTGLGETQYF TGTGCCAGCTCTCCTGGCACAGGGTTAGGTGAGACCCAGTACTTC
TRBJ2-2 TRBD2 few TRBV3-1 CASSQEGLAGTPGELFF TGTGCCAGCAGCCAAGAAGGACTAGCGGGGACCCCCGGGGAGCTGTTTTTT
TRBJ2-3 . . TRBV27 CASSLGDKDTQYF TGTGCCAGCAGTTTAGGGGACAAAGATACGCAGTATTTT
TRBJ2-7 TRBD1 many TRBV12-3/TRBV12-4 CASSPRQGSRSYEQYF TGTGCCAGCAGTCCCCGACAGGGTTCTCGCTCCTACGAGCAGTACTTC
TRBJ2-3 . few TRBV5-1 CASSLERPGLTDTQYF TGCGCCAGCAGCTTAGAAAGGCCGGGACTCACAGATACGCAGTATTTT
TRBJ1-1 . many TRBV28 CASTPSGWTEAFF TGTGCCAGCACCCCCTCGGGGTGGACTGAAGCTTTCTTT
TRBJ2-7 . many TRBV25-1 CASSDTGKPWKGQYF TGTGCCAGCAGTGACACAGGGAAACCTTGGAAGGGGCAGTACTTC
TRBJ2-3 . few TRBV9 CASSVGGTTDTQYF TGTGCCAGCAGCGTAGGGGGCACCACAGATACGCAGTATTTT
TRBJ1-5 . many TRBV7-9 CASSLVGNQPQHF TGTGCCAGCAGCTTAGTGGGGAATCAGCCCCAGCATTTT
TRBJ2-3 . . TRBV6-1 CASRERTDTQYF TGTGCCAGCCGTGAACGGACAGATACGCAGTATTTT
TRBJ1-1 . few TRBV20-1 CSAHRGNTEAFF TGCAGTGCTCACCGGGGGAACACTGAAGCTTTCTTT
TRBJ1-2 . many TRBV12-3/TRBV12-4 CASGRVYGYTF TGTGCCAGCGGCAGGGTCTATGGCTACACCTTC
TRBJ1-1 TRBD1 few TRBV12-3/TRBV12-4 CASTRPEGTGVEAFF TGTGCCAGCACCCGTCCCGAGGGGACAGGGGTTGAAGCTTTCTTT
TRBJ2-2 TRBD2 . TRBV3-1 CTCSPLRLAGNTGELFF TGTACCTGCAGTCCCCTAAGACTAGCGGGGAACACCGGGGAGCTGTTTTTT